Below, 25 T cell receptor beta chains from the same sample are listed, as sequenced in a study of blood T cell repertoires in COVID-19. This table comes from immunoSEQ multiplex PCR, and its TCRdb copy is limited to in-frame clones, with some not included. The repertoire holds approximately 350,000 clones, with more than 80% as singletons. Material: PBMCs or T cells enriched from blood (not recorded which). These receptors came from a man aged 18 to 29 who had recovered from COVID-19.

J is TRBJ2-1 and V is TRBV18; D is unresolved. The CDR3 totals 13 residues. Germline CDR1 is KGHSH and CDR2 is LQKENI. V was pared by 8 bases and J by 2 bases, with 10 bases between. CDR3 sequence (DNA): TGTGCCAGCAGCGCCACTACCTACAATGAGCAGTTCTTC. Its translation: CASSATTYNEQFF.

The chain links TRBV3-1 (or the pseudogene TRBV3-2) to TRBJ1-2; D is undetermined. This CDR3 has 17 amino acids. Per germline, CDR1 LGHDT and CDR2 YNNKEL (reference sequence). The germline V and J ends were trimmed by 0 bases and 4 bases, with 18 bases remaining between them. The CDR3 DNA reads as TGTGCCAGCAGCCAAGATCGTGGAGGGTGGATCCCCTATGGCTACACCTTC. It is translated as CASSQDRGGWIPYGYTF.

This clone showed up just once. This chain connects TRBV29-1 to TRBJ2-7; a weak D match, TRBD2 (5 bases). The germline gives CDR1 SQVTM, CDR2 ANQGSEA. The ends were cut back, 6 bases at V and 0 bases at J, with 9 bases in the middle. The CDR3 consists of 12 residues. This CDR3 is CSVVGNSYEQYF. The CDR3 DNA sequence: TGCAGCGTGGTCGGGAACTCCTACGAGCAGTACTTC.

The chain joins TRBV27 to TRBJ2-1; no reliable D call. V dropped 5 bases and J dropped 7 bases, with 18 bases sitting between them. The CDR3 length is 15 residues. The germline V gene has CDR1 MNHEY and CDR2 SMNVEV (reference sequence). In DNA form, the CDR3 reads TGTGCCAGCAGTCGAAAGACTGTTGAGCTAAATGAGCAGTTCTTC. It translates to CASSRKTVELNEQFF.

The gene calls are TRBV19 and TRBJ1-5; D not certain. The CDR3 runs 14 residues. Germline CDR1 is LNHDA and CDR2 is SQIVND (reference sequence). V was cut by 6 bases and J by 3 bases, with 12 bases left in between. The CDR3 here is CASSLYSINQPQHF. DNA for the CDR3: TGTGCCAGTAGCCTCTACAGTATCAATCAGCCCCAGCATTTT.

The rearrangement uses TRBV5-1 and TRBJ2-4; a possible D gene is TRBD2 (5 bases). The germline V gene has CDR1 SGHRS and CDR2 YFSETQ. V was cut by 4 bases and J by 5 bases, with 13 bases left in between. This CDR3 is 14 amino acids long. The CDR3 region has the DNA TGCGCCAGCAGCCCTCGGGGTGGCGAAAACATTCAGTACTTC. It specifies CASSPRGGENIQYF.

The rearrangement links TRBV21-1 to TRBJ1-2. TRBV21-1 counts as a pseudogene. This CDR3 has 18 residues. CDR3 nucleotides: TGTGCCAGCAGCAAAGTCGGCTCCCGAGGCAGCCACATTGGGGGCTACACCTTC. Translation gives CASSKVGSRGSHIGGYTF.

This clone came up a few times. The gene calls are TRBV5-4 and TRBJ2-1; D possibly corresponds to TRBD2 (5 bases). Per the germline V gene, CDR1 is SGHNT and CDR2 is YYREEE (reference sequence). The CDR3 is 15 amino acids. Trimming removed 1 base from V and 4 bases from J, with 12 bases in between. The CDR3 nucleotides read TGTGCCAGCAGCTTGAGAATGACGGGATACAATGAGCAGTTCTTC. Encoded protein: CASSLRMTGYNEQFF.

The chain is built from TRBV4-2 and TRBJ1-3; D is possibly TRBD1 (5 bases). This CDR3 is 16 amino acids long. Germline CDR1 reads LGHNA; CDR2 reads YNFKEQ. V gave up 1 base and J gave up 2 bases, with 12 bases separating them. CDR3 bases: TGTGCCAGCAGCCAAGCCCACCAGGGCGCTGGAAACACCATATATTTT. Translated, it gives CASSQAHQGAGNTIYF.

This sequence joins TRBV15 and TRBJ2-7, with D possibly TRBD1 on 5 matching bases. Trimming stripped 3 bases from V and 0 bases from J, with 12 bases between. The CDR3 length is 15 residues. The germline gives CDR1 LNHNV, CDR2 YYDKDF (reference sequence). Here the CDR3 reads CATSSSHRSSYEQYF. The CDR3 DNA sequence: TGTGCCACCAGCAGTAGCCACAGGAGCTCCTACGAGCAGTACTTC.

The chain carries TRBV6-1 and TRBJ1-1, with TRBD1 as a possible D gene (5 bases). Between the trimmed V and J ends, which lost 1 base and 5 bases, there was a span of 11 bases. CDR1 is MNHNS and CDR2 is SASEGT in the germline V gene. This CDR3 is built from 14 residues. CDR3 DNA sequence: TGTGCCAGCAGTGAAGGTGGGGCGAAGACTGAAGCTTTCTTT. This translates into CASSEGGAKTEAFF.

Only a few counts were recorded for this clone. V gene TRBV27 combines with J gene TRBJ1-2, with D possibly TRBD1 on 5 matching bases. Germline values: CDR1 MNHEY, CDR2 SMNVEV (reference sequence). Trimming stripped 7 bases from V and 7 bases from J, with 19 bases between. This CDR3 is 14 amino acids long. The CDR3 coding sequence is TGTGCCAGCACACCTGGGGGGGGAGGACGTGGCTACACCTTC. This translates into CASTPGGGGRGYTF.

The chain carries TRBV19 and TRBJ1-6; no clear D. V was pared by 6 bases and J by 6 bases, with 21 bases between. The CDR3 spans 17 residues. Per germline, CDR1 LNHDA and CDR2 SQIVND (reference sequence). This CDR3 reads CASSQDSPLGSNSPLHF. CDR3 sequence (DNA): TGTGCCAGTAGCCAGGACTCACCCCTGGGGTCTAATTCACCCCTCCACTTT. The whole variable domain, remainder taken from reference TRBV19 and TRBJ1-6, is DGGITQSPKYLFRKEGQNVTLSCEQNLNHDAMYWYRQDPGQGLRLIYYSQIVNDFQKGDIAEGYSVSREKKESFPLTVTSAQKNPTAFYLCASSQDSPLGSNSPLHFGNGTRLTVT.

This chain uses TRBV20-1 with TRBJ2-5; D perhaps matches TRBD2 (6 bases). This CDR3 is 11 amino acids long. Germline values: CDR1 DFQATT, CDR2 SNEGSKA (reference sequence). The ends were cut back, 8 bases at V and 5 bases at J, with 12 bases in the middle. The CDR3 DNA reads as TGCAGTCAGGCGGGGTACGAGACCCAGTACTTC. Amino acid sequence: CSQAGYETQYF.

This rearrangement joins TRBV4-2 to TRBJ2-1; 9 nucleotides line up with TRBD2. In germline, CDR1 is LGHNA, CDR2 YNFKEQ. CDR3 length equals 17 residues. V lost 4 bases, J lost 7 bases, and 14 bases stayed unmatched. The CDR3 sequence is CASSLLQGSSGMNEQFF. The DNA for the CDR3 is TGTGCCAGCAGCCTTTTACAGGGGTCTAGCGGGATGAATGAGCAGTTCTTC.

This chain links TRBV18 with TRBJ2-5, with 9 bases lining up with TRBD1. The CDR3 covers 17 residues. Germline CDR1 and CDR2: KGHSH and LQKENI. The V and J ends lost 6 bases and 5 bases, in that order; junction bases with no gene match: 16. This CDR3 reads CASSHEVGGTGKETQYF. CDR3 sequence (DNA): TGTGCCAGCTCGCATGAGGTCGGAGGGACAGGGAAGGAGACCCAGTACTTC.

The chain has TRBV5-5 and TRBJ1-4; D may be TRBD1 (6 bases). Germline CDR1 reads SGHKS; CDR2 reads YYEKEE (reference sequence). Between the trimmed V and J ends, which lost 4 bases and 6 bases, there was a span of 22 bases. This CDR3 has 17 residues. CDR3 bases: TGTGCCAGCAGCCGAACGGACGAGGGGGTTAACTATGAAAAACTGTTTTTT. It translates to CASSRTDEGVNYEKLFF.

The chain combines TRBV6-5 with TRBJ2-4, with D hard to call. V was pared by 3 bases and J by 1 base, with 7 bases between. The V gene's germline CDR1 is MNHEY and CDR2 SVGAGI. The CDR3 is 14 residues long. DNA for the CDR3: TGTGCCAGCAGTTATACGAGTGCCAAAAACATTCAGTACTTC. Translated: CASSYTSAKNIQYF.

The V and J genes are TRBV12-3 or TRBV12-4 and TRBJ1-2; unclear D gene. The V and J ends lost 5 bases and 4 bases respectively, with 11 bases between them. The CDR3 runs to 13 residues. Here the CDR3 DNA reads TGTGCCAGCAGTGCCCTAGAGGGCTATGGCTACACCTTC. Its translation is CASSALEGYGYTF.

This clone occurred a few times. J is TRBJ2-5 and V is TRBV5-1; a weak D match, TRBD1 (5 bases). The CDR3 totals 16 residues. V lost 0 bases to trimming and J lost 4 bases, with 16 bases between them. Germline V CDR1 and CDR2: SGHRS, YFSETQ. CDR3 DNA: TGCGCCAGCAGCTTGGATGCAGGGATAGGATCAGAGACCCAGTACTTC. It yields the protein CASSLDAGIGSETQYF.

This clone occurred a few times. V and J are TRBV9 and TRBJ1-4; D is perhaps TRBD1 (6 bases). Trimming pared 4 bases from V and 2 bases from J, leaving 12 bases between. The CDR3 contains 15 residues. Per germline, CDR1 SGDLS and CDR2 YYNGEE. This CDR3 is CASSPEGDTNEKLFF. CDR3 DNA sequence: TGTGCCAGCAGCCCAGAGGGGGATACTAATGAAAAACTGTTTTTT. Full variable domain (rest looked up from reference TRBV9 and TRBJ1-4): DSGVTQTPKHLITATGQRVTLRCSPRSGDLSVYWYQQSLDQGLQFLIQYYNGEERAKGNILERFSAQQFPDLHSELNLSSLELGDSALYFCASSPEGDTNEKLFFGSGTQLSVL.

This rearrangement joins TRBV18 to TRBJ2-7; 13 bases line up with TRBD2. The V gene end was trimmed by 5 bases and the J gene end by 2 bases; junction bases not matched to a gene: 3. CDR1 is KGHSH, CDR2 LQKENI, per germline. CDR3 length: 15 residues. The CDR3 bases are TGTGCCAGCTCAGGGGGGACTAGCGGGGCCTACGAGCAGTACTTC. Translated: CASSGGTSGAYEQYF.

The gene calls are TRBV20-1 and TRBJ2-7, with a weak D call TRBD2 (5 bases). The CDR3 totals 11 residues. Germline loops: CDR1 DFQATT, CDR2 SNEGSKA (reference sequence). Trimming stripped 5 bases from V and 2 bases from J, with 7 bases between. The CDR3 DNA is TGCAGTGCTTCCGGGACCTACGAGCAGTACTTC. This codes for CSASGTYEQYF.

The gene calls are TRBV3-1 (or the pseudogene TRBV3-2) and TRBJ2-1, with D possibly matching TRBD2 (5 bases). Trimming removed 6 bases from V and 0 bases from J, with 15 bases in between. Germline assignment: CDR1 LGHDT and CDR2 YNNKEL (reference sequence). This CDR3 spans 16 amino acids. The CDR3 DNA reads TGTGCCAGCAGGAGCGGATGGGATAGCTCCTACAATGAGCAGTTCTTC. As protein: CASRSGWDSSYNEQFF.

This rearrangement joins TRBV9 to TRBJ2-6, with 7 bases that match TRBD2. The CDR3 is made up of 17 amino acids. V gave up 3 bases and J gave up 4 bases; unmatched junction bases: 10. CDR1 is SGDLS, CDR2 YYNGEE, per germline. The CDR3 spells CASSEPQGGRGANVLTF. CDR3 sequence (DNA): TGTGCCAGCAGCGAGCCCCAGGGAGGGCGGGGGGCCAACGTCCTGACTTTC.